Presented here are 6 T cell receptor beta chains from one specimen sequenced in a study of Ad26.COV2.S vaccination and SARS-CoV-2 variants. Treatment here: around 19 received Ad26.COV2.S at low or high dose, single or two shots; about 5 received placebo; per-sample allocation not given. Collection of samples fell on day 63 after the first vaccine or placebo injection. The table came from immunoSEQ multiplex PCR; TCRdb's copy has only in-frame clones and leaves some out. The sample includes more than 300,000 clones, 85% to 90% seen only once; the top ten take 1.9%. Sequenced material: peripheral blood, taken in a trial of Ad26.COV2.S vaccine versus placebo. The receptors originated from a person between 18 and 65 years old who received the Ad26.COV2.S COVID-19 vaccine or a placebo.

The rearrangement uses TRBV18 and TRBJ1-5; 8 bases are a match to TRBD1. The length of the CDR3 is 14 residues. With 5 bases clipped from V and 5 bases from J, the junction kept 5 bases outside the gene matches. CDR1 and CDR2 (germline): KGHSH, LQKENI. This CDR3 is CASSIQGADQPQHF. The CDR3 DNA reads as TGTGCCAGCTCAATCCAGGGGGCGGATCAGCCCCAGCATTTT.

Comments on this clone: Other nucleotide sequences from this sample produce the same CDR3. J is TRBJ1-3 and V is TRBV5-1; D is unclear. The CDR3 sequence is 12 residues long. V shed 0 bases and J shed 4 bases, with 2 bases lying between them. Germline CDR1 and CDR2: SGHRS and YFSETQ. CDR3 nucleotide sequence: TGCGCCAGCAGCTTGGAGGGAAACACCATATATTTT. Translated, it gives CASSLEGNTIYF.

The J gene is TRBJ2-2, the V gene TRBV7-2; D not certain. The CDR3 extends over 15 amino acids. CDR1 SGHTA and CDR2 FQGNSA come from the germline V gene. The V end lost 5 bases, the J end lost 7 bases, and 17 bases lay between the germline ends. The CDR3 nucleotides are TGTGCCAGCAGCCACCTTCCCGCTCCCGACGGGGAGCTGTTTTTT. Protein sequence: CASSHLPAPDGELFF. Supplemented by reference TRBV7-2 and TRBJ2-2, the full variable domain reads GAGVSQSPSNKVTEKGKDVELRCDPISGHTALYWYRQSLGQGLEFLIYFQGNSAPDKSGLPSDRFSAERTGGSVSTLTIQRTQQEDSAVYLCASSHLPAPDGELFFGEGSRLTVL.

J is TRBJ1-4 and V is TRBV4-2; D unclear. The germline V and J ends were trimmed by 0 bases and 4 bases, with 12 bases remaining between them. The CDR3 extends over 16 amino acids. Germline V gene lookup returns CDR1 LGHNA and CDR2 YNFKEQ. In nucleotides, the CDR3 is TGTGCCAGCAGCCAAGACGATCCCGGGAGTAATGAAAAACTGTTTTTT. Translated, it gives CASSQDDPGSNEKLFF.

Only a few counts were recorded for this clone. The chain links TRBV11-2 to TRBJ2-7, with D uncertain. This CDR3 contains 14 residues. Trimming shortened V by 1 base and J by 0 bases, and 7 bases separated the two germline ends. Germline CDR1 SGHAT, CDR2 FQNNGV. CDR3 nucleotides: TGTGCCAGCAGCTTAGGGTACGGCTCCTACGAGCAGTACTTC. This codes for CASSLGYGSYEQYF.

The chain carries TRBV7-6 and TRBJ2-1, with 8 bases matching TRBD1. Germline V gives CDR1 SGHVS, CDR2 FNYEAQ. This CDR3 is built from 15 residues. Trimming at V came to 5 bases and at J to 7 bases, leaving 10 bases not matched to a gene. The CDR3 loop is CASSPGQERSNEQFF. The CDR3 DNA follows: TGTGCCAGCAGCCCGGGACAGGAGAGATCAAATGAGCAGTTCTTC.